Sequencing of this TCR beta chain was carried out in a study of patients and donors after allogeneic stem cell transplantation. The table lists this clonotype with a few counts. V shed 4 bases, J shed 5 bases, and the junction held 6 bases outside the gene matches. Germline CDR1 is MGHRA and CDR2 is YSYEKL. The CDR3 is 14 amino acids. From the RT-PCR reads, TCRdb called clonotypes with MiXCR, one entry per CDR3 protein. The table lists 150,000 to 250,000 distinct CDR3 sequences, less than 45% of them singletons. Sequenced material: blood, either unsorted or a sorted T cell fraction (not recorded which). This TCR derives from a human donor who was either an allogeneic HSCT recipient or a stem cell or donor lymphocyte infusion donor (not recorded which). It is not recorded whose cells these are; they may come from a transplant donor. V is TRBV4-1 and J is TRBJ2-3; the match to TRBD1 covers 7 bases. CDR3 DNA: TGCGCCAGCAGCCCACTTACAGGGGAAGATACGCAGTATTTT. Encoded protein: CASSPLTGEDTQYF.